The 5 T cell receptor beta chains below were found in one sample sequenced in a study of cytomegalovirus exposure and HLA in healthy donors. The PCR employed 60 Vbeta primers together with 13 Jbeta primers. The protocol was immunoSEQ multiplex PCR, while the TCRdb copy is restricted to in-frame clones and leaves out a portion. The sample has 120,000 or so clones, around 86% seen once. Sequenced material: PBMCs. The receptors come from a woman between 40 and 50 years old in good health and CMV-seronegative.

There are a few counts of this clone. V gene TRBV5-6 combines with J gene TRBJ2-3, with 7 bases lining up with TRBD1. Germline V gene lookup returns CDR1 SGHDT and CDR2 YYEEEE. The V segment lost 3 bases and the J segment 2 bases; nucleotides outside the gene matches: 6. The CDR3 spans 15 residues. The CDR3 bases are TGTGCCAGCAGCTCCCGGGACAGCTACACAGATACGCAGTATTTT. Its translation is CASSSRDSYTDTQYF. Full variable domain (remainder filled in from reference TRBV5-6 and TRBJ2-3): DAGVTQSPTHLIKTRGQQVTLRCSPKSGHDTVSWYQQALGQGPQFIFQYYEEEERQRGNFPDRFSGHQFPNYSSELNVNALLLGDSALYLCASSSRDSYTDTQYFGPGTRLTVL.

The chain uses TRBV19 and TRBJ1-5; 10 bases match TRBD1. V lost 3 bases, J lost 6 bases, and 5 bases stayed unmatched. The CDR3 contains 15 residues. The germline V gene has CDR1 LNHDA and CDR2 SQIVND (reference sequence). The CDR3 DNA is TGTGCCAGTAGTATTGGCGGGACAGGGGTTCAGCCCCAGCATTTT. Translating gives CASSIGGTGVQPQHF. Full variable domain (rest looked up from reference TRBV19 and TRBJ1-5): DGGITQSPKYLFRKEGQNVTLSCEQNLNHDAMYWYRQDPGQGLRLIYYSQIVNDFQKGDIAEGYSVSREKKESFPLTVTSAQKNPTAFYLCASSIGGTGVQPQHFGDGTRLSIL.

This clone was observed a few times. J is TRBJ1-1 and V is TRBV29-1; 9 bases agree with TRBD1. The V and J ends lost 4 bases and 2 bases, in that order; junction bases with no gene match: 2. CDR1 and CDR2 from the germline V gene are SQVTM and ANQGSEA. The length of the CDR3 is 13 residues. This CDR3 is CSVGTGENTEAFF. DNA of the CDR3: TGCAGCGTTGGGACAGGGGAAAACACTGAAGCTTTCTTT.

The chain is built from TRBV21-1 and TRBJ2-7; the table's D call, TRBD2, has no DNA check behind it. TRBV21-1 is a pseudogene locus. The CDR3 covers 14 residues. CDR3 nucleotide sequence: TGTGCCAGCAGCACCCAGCGGGAGAGGTACGAGCAGTACTTC. Encoded protein: CASSTQRERYEQYF.

V gene TRBV7-2 combines with J gene TRBJ2-1; D not resolved. CDR1 and CDR2 from the germline V gene are SGHTA and FQGNSA. V was clipped by 5 bases and J by 4 bases, with 12 bases between them. This CDR3 region has 14 residues. CDR3 amino acids: CASSPPDRYNEQFF. The CDR3 DNA reads TGTGCCAGCAGCCCCCCTGATAGATACAATGAGCAGTTCTTC.